This T cell receptor beta chain was documented in a study of blood T cell repertoires in COVID-19. Study-wide background: Samples taken during acute and convalescent COVID-19 were collected in the United States, Italy and Spain.

Between the trimmed V and J ends, which lost 6 bases and 8 bases, there was a span of 20 bases. This CDR3 has 15 residues. The V gene's germline CDR1 is SNHLY and CDR2 FYNNEI. As handled by the study authors: Amplification with reference gene primers provided the estimates of nucleated cell counts. Only in-frame clones appear in the TCRdb table, and some are missing; sequencing was by immunoSEQ multiplex PCR. The DNA gave D and trimming, while V, J and clone size come from that table. The sample holds under 250,000 clones, 75% to 90% seen once. One Seattle source followed patients from active infection through their disease course.

V usage is TRBV2 and J usage is TRBJ2-1; TRBD1 might be the D (5 bases). This clonotype originated in a man in his thirties or forties with COVID-19, enrolled during active disease. The source material was peripheral blood. This chain's CDR3 is CASSPNGAGSDEQFF. In DNA form, the CDR3 reads TGTGCCAGCAGCCCTAATGGGGCAGGGTCAGATGAGCAGTTCTTC.